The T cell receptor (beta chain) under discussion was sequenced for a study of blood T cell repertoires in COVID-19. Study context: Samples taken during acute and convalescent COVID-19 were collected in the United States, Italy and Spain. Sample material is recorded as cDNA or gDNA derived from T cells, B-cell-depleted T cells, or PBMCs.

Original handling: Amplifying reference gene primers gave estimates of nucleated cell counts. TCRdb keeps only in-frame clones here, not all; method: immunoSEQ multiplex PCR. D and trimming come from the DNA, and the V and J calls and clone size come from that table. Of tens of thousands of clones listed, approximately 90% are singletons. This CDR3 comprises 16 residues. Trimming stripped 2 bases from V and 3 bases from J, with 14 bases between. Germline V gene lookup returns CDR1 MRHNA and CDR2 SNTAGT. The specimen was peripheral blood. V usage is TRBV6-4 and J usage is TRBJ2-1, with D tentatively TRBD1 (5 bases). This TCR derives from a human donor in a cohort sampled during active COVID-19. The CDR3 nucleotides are TGTGCCAGCAGTGACCCCAGGGAAGGGAACTACAATGAGCAGTTCTTC. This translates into CASSDPREGNYNEQFF.